This TCR beta chain was identified during a study of blood T cell repertoires in COVID-19. Study-level information: Researchers got acute and convalescent COVID-19 samples from the United States, Italy and Spain. The cDNA or gDNA used as material had been derived from T cells, B-cell-depleted T cells, or PBMCs.

Clones were read by immunoSEQ multiplex PCR, and TCRdb kept only the in-frame ones, dropping some. The sample gives 200,000 to 250,000 clones, around 80% of which show up once; 2.9% is in the top ten. The CDR3 sequence is 16 residues long. Trimming shortened V by 4 bases and J by 0 bases, and 17 bases separated the two germline ends. Germline V gene data show CDR1 as GTSNPN and CDR2 as SVGIG (reference sequence). The clonotype was recovered from a man over 45 with active or convalescent COVID-19. The chain recombines TRBV30 with TRBJ2-3, with D unresolved. The material sequenced was peripheral blood. The CDR3 DNA reads TGTGCCTGGAAAGAACTGGGCAGTTCTAGCACAGATACGCAGTATTTT. Protein: CAWKELGSSSTDTQYF.